This T cell receptor beta chain derives from a study of T cell responses to AZD1222 COVID-19 vaccine. The CDR3 runs 13 residues. Deletions cut 3 bases from V and 5 bases from J, with 7 bases between. CDR1 and CDR2 from the germline V gene are SGHAT and FQNNGV. Sequencing was performed with immunoSEQ multiplex PCR; in TCRdb, only in-frame clones are kept and a portion is missing. The sample has approximately 120,000 clones; around nine tenths are singletons. The chain has TRBV11-2 and TRBJ2-2; TRBD1 might be the D (5 bases). The sequence derives from an adult in good health. The sequenced sample was peripheral blood, obtained on day 0 of AZD1222 vaccination. As DNA, the CDR3 is TGTGCCAGCAGCTTGTCAGGGACCGGGGAGCTGTTTTTT. Encoded protein: CASSLSGTGELFF.